This TCR beta chain is from a study of blood T cell repertoires in COVID-19. Germline CDR1 is SGHNT and CDR2 is YYREEE (reference sequence). CDR3 length equals 15 residues. V lost 4 bases and J lost 3, with 14 bases in between. Sequencing used immunoSEQ multiplex PCR; TCRdb keeps in-frame clones, though not all of them. The data show about 240,000 clones, 82% seen once. The sequence came from a woman aged 60-75 years with active or convalescent COVID-19. This chain connects TRBV5-4 to TRBJ2-4, with D perhaps matching TRBD2 (5 bases). The sequencing sample was made of peripheral blood. The CDR3 reads CASSPRGGVKNIQYF. CDR3 DNA sequence: TGTGCCAGCAGCCCCCGGGGTGGTGTCAAAAACATTCAGTACTTC.